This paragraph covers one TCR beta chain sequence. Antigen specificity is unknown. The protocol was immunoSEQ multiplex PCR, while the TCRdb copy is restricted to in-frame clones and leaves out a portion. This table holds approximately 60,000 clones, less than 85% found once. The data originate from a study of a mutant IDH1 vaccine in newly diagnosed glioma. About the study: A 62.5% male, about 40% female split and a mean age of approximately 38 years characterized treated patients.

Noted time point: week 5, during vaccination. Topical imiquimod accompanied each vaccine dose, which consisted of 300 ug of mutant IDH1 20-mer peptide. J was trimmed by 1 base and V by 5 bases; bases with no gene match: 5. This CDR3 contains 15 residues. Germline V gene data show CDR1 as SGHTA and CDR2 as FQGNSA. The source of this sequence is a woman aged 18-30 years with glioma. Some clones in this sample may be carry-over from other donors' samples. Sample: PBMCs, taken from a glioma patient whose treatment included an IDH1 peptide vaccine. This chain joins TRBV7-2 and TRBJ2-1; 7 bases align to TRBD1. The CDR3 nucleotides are TGTGCCAGCAGCGCTGACAGGGTGTCCTACAATGAGCAGTTCTTC. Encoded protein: CASSADRVSYNEQFF.